The 15 T cell receptor beta chains reported below all come from one sample, sequenced in a study of cytomegalovirus exposure and HLA in healthy donors. The PCR had 60 Vbeta and 13 Jbeta primers. TCRdb's copy holds only in-frame clones and misses some; the assay was immunoSEQ multiplex PCR. The sample has about 140,000 clones, roughly three fifths seen once. The source material was PBMCs. The receptors derive from a male donor in good health and CMV-seronegative.

This clone appeared once. This chain uses TRBV5-1 with TRBJ2-7; maybe TRBD1 (5 bases). From germline, CDR1 is SGHRS and CDR2 YFSETQ. This CDR3 contains 15 residues. V gave up 0 bases and J gave up 0 bases, with 10 bases separating them. The CDR3 region is CASSLGGRNSYEQYF. The CDR3 DNA is TGCGCCAGCAGCTTGGGGGGCCGTAACTCCTACGAGCAGTACTTC.

The genes are TRBV5-4 and TRBJ1-1; D is unclear. This CDR3 is 13 amino acids long. Germline V gene lookup returns CDR1 SGHNT and CDR2 YYREEE (reference sequence). V was clipped by 4 bases and J by 1 base, with 8 bases between them. The CDR3 region is CASSAAENTEAFF. CDR3 nucleotide sequence: TGTGCCAGCAGCGCCGCAGAGAACACTGAAGCTTTCTTT.

V is TRBV5-1 and J is TRBJ2-7; 11 nucleotides match TRBD2. This CDR3 has 14 residues. V lost 5 bases, J lost 3 bases, and 4 bases stayed unmatched. The germline V gene encodes CDR1 SGHRS and CDR2 YFSETQ. The CDR3 coding sequence is TGCGCCAGCAGATCGGGACTAGCGGACTACGAGCAGTACTTC. Translation gives CASRSGLADYEQYF. The full variable domain, rest sourced from reference TRBV5-1 and TRBJ2-7, is KAGVTQTPRYLIKTRGQQVTLSCSPISGHRSVSWYQQTPGQGLQFLFEYFSETQRNKGNFPGRFSGRQFSNSRSEMNVSTLELGDSALYLCASRSGLADYEQYFGPGTRLTVT.

This clone is a singleton in its sample. The genes are TRBV27 and TRBJ1-4, with 12 bases that match TRBD1. CDR3 length: 16 amino acids. CDR1 is MNHEY, CDR2 SMNVEV, per germline (reference sequence). The J segment lost 1 base and the V segment lost 8 bases, leaving 5 bases of the junction unmatched. CDR3 sequence reads: CASRDRGRGTNEKLFF. Written as DNA, the CDR3 is TGTGCCAGCCGGGACAGGGGGCGAGGAACTAATGAAAAACTGTTTTTT.

This clone was counted only a few times. The rearrangement joins TRBV7-2 to TRBJ1-6; D might be TRBD1 (6 bases). This CDR3 is 16 amino acids long. CDR1 SGHTA and CDR2 FQGNSA come from the germline V gene. Trimming cost V 5 bases and J 5 bases, with 16 bases left between them. CDR3 DNA sequence: TGTGCCAGCAGCCTGCTGTGGGGGCGAGATAATTCACCCCTCCACTTT. Amino acid sequence: CASSLLWGRDNSPLHF.

This chain links TRBV5-4 with TRBJ1-2; the match to TRBD1 covers 8 bases. The germline CDR1 and CDR2 sequences are SGHNT and YYREEE (reference sequence). The CDR3 loop spans 15 amino acids. Losses at the gene ends were 3 bases for V and 6 bases for J; bases not matched to a gene: 10. The chain's CDR3 is CASSSGQGSLDGYTF. In nucleotides, the CDR3 is TGTGCCAGCAGCTCTGGACAGGGATCCCTTGATGGCTACACCTTC. Complete variable domain (other parts from reference TRBV5-4 and TRBJ1-2): ETGVTQSPTHLIKTRGQQVTLRCSSQSGHNTVSWYQQALGQGPQFIFQYYREEENGRGNFPPRFSGLQFPNYSSELNVNALELDDSALYLCASSSGQGSLDGYTFGSGTRLTVV.

The chain joins TRBV28 to TRBJ1-1, with TRBD1 matching 8 bases. The CDR3 runs 15 residues. Germline CDR1 reads MDHEN; CDR2 reads SYDVKM. J gave up 4 bases and V 5 bases, and 9 bases lay outside the gene matches. The DNA of the CDR3 is TGTGCCAGCAGTGGGGCGGACAGGGCGGGCACTGAAGCTTTCTTT. Its translation is CASSGADRAGTEAFF. Together with reference TRBV28 and TRBJ1-1, the CDR3 gives the full variable domain: DVKVTQSSRYLVKRTGEKVFLECVQDMDHENMFWYRQDPGLGLRLIYFSYDVKMKEKGDIPEGYSVSREKKERFSLILESASTNQTSMYLCASSGADRAGTEAFFGQGTRLTVV.

The rearrangement links TRBV10-3 to TRBJ2-2; 10 bases line up with TRBD1. With V trimmed by 6 bases and J by 6 bases, 7 bases remained unmatched. CDR1 ENHRY and CDR2 SYGVKD come from the germline V gene. This CDR3 region has 15 residues. In DNA form, the CDR3 reads TGTGCCATCAGAACCGGGACAGGGGTGGCCGGGGAGCTGTTTTTT. As protein: CAIRTGTGVAGELFF.

The chain uses TRBV18 and TRBJ1-2, with D tentatively TRBD1 (6 bases). CDR3 size: 17 residues. Looked up from germline, CDR1 is KGHSH and CDR2 is LQKENI. Trimming took 2 bases from V and 3 from J, leaving 19 bases between them. DNA of the CDR3: TGTGCCAGCTCACCAAGGACGTCAGGGGCTTCCGACTATGGCTACACCTTC. It codes for CASSPRTSGASDYGYTF.

This chain uses TRBV2 with TRBJ1-2; D remains ambiguous. CDR1 is SNHLY and CDR2 is FYNNEI in the germline V gene. The CDR3 runs 12 residues. V was trimmed by 8 bases and J by 8 bases, leaving 15 bases between them. The CDR3 coding sequence is TGTGCCAGCTCGCCCAGGAGGGAGGGCTACACCTTC. Translation gives CASSPRREGYTF.

This clone was seen a few times. The V and J genes are TRBV6-5 and TRBJ1-2, with D possibly TRBD1 on 5 matching bases. Trimming removed 6 bases at V and 0 bases at J, with 11 bases between. The germline V gene has CDR1 MNHEY and CDR2 SVGAGI. CDR3 size: 14 residues. CDR3 in DNA: TGTGCCAGCAGCCCGGGAGGGGCTAACTATGGCTACACCTTC. Protein product: CASSPGGANYGYTF.

The J gene is TRBJ2-1, the V gene TRBV5-1; D call uncertain. Trimming stripped 2 bases from V and 2 bases from J, with 17 bases between. CDR1 and CDR2 from the germline V gene are SGHRS and YFSETQ. The CDR3 extends over 17 amino acids. In DNA form, the CDR3 reads TGCGCCAGCAGCTTCCGAACAGTCTCTCCTGCCTACAATGAGCAGTTCTTC. This sequence encodes CASSFRTVSPAYNEQFF.

The chain employs TRBV18 and TRBJ2-7; TRBD1 might be the D (6 bases). The CDR3 is 12 amino acids. Trimming stripped 5 bases from V and 6 bases from J, with 11 bases between. The V gene's germline CDR1 is KGHSH and CDR2 LQKENI. Here the CDR3 DNA reads TGTGCCAGCTCATCCAGACAGGTCGAGCAGTACTTC. Translating it yields CASSSRQVEQYF.

This clone showed up just a few times. The V and J genes are TRBV5-1 and TRBJ2-3; 8 bases line up with TRBD2. Unmatched junction bases numbered 12, after V lost 4 bases and J lost 5 bases. CDR1 is SGHRS and CDR2 is YFSETQ in the germline V gene. CDR3 size: 16 residues. CDR3 DNA sequence: TGCGCCAGCAGCATATCCCCGGGGGGGGCTGAAGATACGCAGTATTTT. It codes for CASSISPGGAEDTQYF.

There are a few counts of this clone. The chain uses TRBV5-1 and TRBJ2-7; D possibly corresponds to TRBD2 (5 bases). The germline V gene encodes CDR1 SGHRS and CDR2 YFSETQ. V was pared by 3 bases and J by 2 bases, with 9 bases between. The length of the CDR3 is 13 residues. The CDR3 region is CASSSPGTYEQYF. CDR3 DNA sequence: TGCGCCAGCAGCTCGCCGGGGACCTACGAGCAGTACTTC.